Following are 10 T cell receptor beta chains from one sample sequenced in a study of technical replicates of blood from four donors. Produced via immunoSEQ multiplex PCR; TCRdb's table is partial and in-frame only. The sample yields about 84,000 clones, around 97% seen once. The sample comprised T cells isolated from PBMCs. The receptors were sampled from a human donor in good health.

This clone was seen only a few times. The chain recombines TRBV6-6 with TRBJ1-2, with 8 bases matching TRBD1. J lost 4 bases, V lost 6 bases, and 4 bases had no gene match. The V gene's germline CDR1 is MNHNY and CDR2 SVGAGI (reference sequence). The CDR3 covers 13 residues. DNA of the CDR3: TGTGCCAGCAGCGATGACAGGGGCTATGGCTACACCTTC. Protein product: CASSDDRGYGYTF.

V is TRBV5-4 and J is TRBJ1-2; TRBD1 might be the D (5 bases). The germline V gene encodes CDR1 SGHNT and CDR2 YYREEE (reference sequence). The CDR3 extends over 14 amino acids. V lost 3 bases and J 0 bases, leaving 9 bases between the germline ends. The CDR3 DNA follows: TGTGCCAGCAGCTCCGACAGATCTAACTATGGCTACACCTTC. Translated, it gives CASSSDRSNYGYTF.

The V gene is TRBV7-2, the J gene TRBJ2-7; no reliable D call. This CDR3 is 13 amino acids long. The V gene lost 5 bases and the J gene lost 5 bases, with 13 bases spanning the gap. The germline V gene has CDR1 SGHTA and CDR2 FQGNSA. CDR3 bases: TGTGCCAGCAGCCCTCCGACACTGGACGAGCAGTACTTC. Translating gives CASSPPTLDEQYF.

The CDR3 nucleotides read TGCGCCAGCAGTCCCGGGACATCCACCTACAATGAGCAGTTCTTC. Encoded protein: CASSPGTSTYNEQFF. The rearrangement links TRBV10-1 to TRBJ2-1; a possible D gene is TRBD1 (6 bases). Germline V gene sequence: CDR1 WNHNN, CDR2 SYGVQD (reference sequence). V lost 5 bases and J lost 2, with 13 bases in between. This CDR3 is built from 15 residues.

This rearrangement joins TRBV5-1 to TRBJ2-7; maybe TRBD1 (5 bases). CDR3 length: 15 amino acids. CDR1 and CDR2 from the germline V gene are SGHRS and YFSETQ. V was trimmed by 0 bases and J by 3 bases, leaving 13 bases between them. The CDR3 reads CASSLGDLQGYEQYF. CDR3 bases: TGCGCCAGCAGCTTGGGAGACCTCCAGGGCTACGAGCAGTACTTC. Using reference TRBV5-1 and TRBJ2-7 for the parts outside the CDR3, the full variable domain is KAGVTQTPRYLIKTRGQQVTLSCSPISGHRSVSWYQQTPGQGLQFLFEYFSETQRNKGNFPGRFSGRQFSNSRSEMNVSTLELGDSALYLCASSLGDLQGYEQYFGPGTRLTVT.

This rearrangement joins TRBV5-1 to TRBJ2-3; D is uncertain. This CDR3 comprises 13 residues. Per germline, CDR1 SGHRS and CDR2 YFSETQ. V lost 6 bases to trimming and J lost 0 bases, with 8 bases between them. CDR3 nucleotides: TGCGCCAGCAAGTTACAGAGCACAGATACGCAGTATTTT. This translates into CASKLQSTDTQYF.

The rearrangement links TRBV7-9 to TRBJ1-1; no reliable D call. The germline CDR1 and CDR2 sequences are SEHNR and FQNEAQ (reference sequence). The V and J ends lost 5 bases and 3 bases respectively, with 16 bases between them. The CDR3 has 15 residues. The CDR3 protein is CASSPQKRRDTEAFF. In DNA form, the CDR3 reads TGTGCCAGCAGCCCCCAAAAGCGAAGAGACACTGAAGCTTTCTTT.

V and J are TRBV7-6 and TRBJ2-1, with TRBD1 identical over 7 bases. V lost 5 bases to trimming and J lost 9 bases; unmatched junction nucleotides: 4. The CDR3 consists of 12 residues. Germline V gives CDR1 SGHVS, CDR2 FNYEAQ. CDR3 in DNA: TGTGCCAGCAGCAACTACAGGGGTGAGCAGTTCTTC. As protein: CASSNYRGEQFF.

The genes are TRBV5-4 and TRBJ2-5; D is undetermined. Trimming shortened V by 6 bases and J by 3 bases, and 12 bases separated the two germline ends. The CDR3 is 13 amino acids. CDR1 and CDR2 from the germline V gene are SGHNT and YYREEE (reference sequence). This CDR3 is CASTTRQEETQYF. CDR3 nucleotide sequence: TGTGCCAGCACCACCCGTCAGGAAGAGACCCAGTACTTC.

V and J are TRBV9 and TRBJ1-3; D remains ambiguous. The germline gives CDR1 SGDLS, CDR2 YYNGEE. V dropped 4 bases and J dropped 0 bases, with 11 bases sitting between them. This CDR3 region has 15 residues. The CDR3 reads CASSPGSRSGNTIYF. The CDR3 nucleotides are TGTGCCAGCAGCCCTGGGAGCCGCTCTGGAAACACCATATATTTT.